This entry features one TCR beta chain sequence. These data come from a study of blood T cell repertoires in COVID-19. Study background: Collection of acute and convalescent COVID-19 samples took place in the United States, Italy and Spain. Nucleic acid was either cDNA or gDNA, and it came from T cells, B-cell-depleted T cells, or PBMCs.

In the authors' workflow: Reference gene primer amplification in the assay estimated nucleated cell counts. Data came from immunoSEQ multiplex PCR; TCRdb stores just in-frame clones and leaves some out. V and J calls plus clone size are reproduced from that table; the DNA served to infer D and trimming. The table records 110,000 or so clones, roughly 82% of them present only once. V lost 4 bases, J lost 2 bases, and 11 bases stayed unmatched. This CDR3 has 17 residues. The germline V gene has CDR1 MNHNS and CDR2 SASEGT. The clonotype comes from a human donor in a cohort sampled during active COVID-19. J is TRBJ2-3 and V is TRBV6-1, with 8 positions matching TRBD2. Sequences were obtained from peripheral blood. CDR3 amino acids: CASSGPGGLVITDTQYF. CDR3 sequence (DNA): TGTGCCAGCAGTGGGCCGGGGGGGCTCGTCATCACAGATACGCAGTATTTT.